The 15 T cell receptor beta chains below all came from one sample that was sequenced in a study of blood T cell repertoires in COVID-19. Data came from immunoSEQ multiplex PCR; TCRdb stores just in-frame clones and leaves some out. The sample yields roughly 180,000 clones, about 82% seen once. Sequencing was performed on peripheral blood. The receptor source for this set is a woman aged 25 to 39 with acute or convalescent COVID-19.

The rearrangement uses TRBV5-8 and TRBJ1-5; D unclear. CDR3 size: 11 residues. Per the germline V gene, CDR1 is SGHTS and CDR2 is YDEGEE. The ends were cut back, 2 bases at V and 6 bases at J, with 3 bases in the middle. Written as DNA, the CDR3 is TGTGCCAGCAGCTTTAGTCAGCCCCAGCATTTT. It translates to CASSFSQPQHF.

The chain is built from TRBV5-8 and TRBJ1-1; D is unresolved. CDR3 length equals 14 residues. V was clipped by 0 bases and J by 1 base, with 7 bases between them. Germline lookup yields CDR1 SGHTS and CDR2 YDEGEE. The CDR3 loop reads CASSLGQKNTEAFF. The CDR3 nucleotides read TGTGCCAGCAGCTTGGGGCAGAAGAACACTGAAGCTTTCTTT. Variable domain in full (rest from reference TRBV5-8 and TRBJ1-1): EAGVTQSPTHLIKTRGQQATLRCSPISGHTSVYWYQQALGLGLQFLLWYDEGEERNRGNFPPRFSGRQFPNYSSELNVNALELEDSALYLCASSLGQKNTEAFFGQGTRLTVV.

The genes are TRBV28 and TRBJ1-6; a weak D match, TRBD1 (5 bases). CDR1 MDHEN and CDR2 SYDVKM come from the germline V gene. V shed 1 base and J shed 0 bases, with 13 bases lying between them. The CDR3 length is 18 residues. This chain's CDR3 is CASSLYTWGDSYNSPLHF. The CDR3 nucleotides are TGTGCCAGCAGTTTATACACCTGGGGGGACTCCTATAATTCACCCCTCCACTTT.

A single count supports this clone. The chain is built from TRBV7-9 and TRBJ1-2; D uncertain. This CDR3 is built from 11 residues. Trimming pared 4 bases from V and 8 bases from J, leaving 8 bases between. From germline, CDR1 is SEHNR and CDR2 FQNEAQ (reference sequence). The CDR3 region is CASSSTHGYTF. CDR3 in DNA: TGTGCCAGCAGCTCGACACACGGCTACACCTTC.

This clone was seen a few times. Other DNA sequences in this specimen translate into the identical CDR3. The chain joins TRBV9 to TRBJ2-3, with 7 bases aligning to TRBD2. Germline V gives CDR1 SGDLS, CDR2 YYNGEE. Unmatched junction bases numbered 7, after V lost 3 bases and J lost 3 bases. There are 15 residues in the CDR3. The CDR3, as DNA: TGTGCCAGCAGCGCGCTAGCCGGGAGGACAGATACGCAGTATTTT. Translating gives CASSALAGRTDTQYF.

The chain combines TRBV20-1 with TRBJ1-1, with 9 nucleotides matching TRBD1. V trimming: 3 bases; J trimming: 5 bases; junction bases outside the gene matches: 16. Germline V gene lookup returns CDR1 DFQATT and CDR2 SNEGSKA (reference sequence). The CDR3 has 17 amino acids. The CDR3 DNA sequence: TGCAGTGCTAGTCAAGCCGGGACAGGGTCTGCATGGACTGAAGCTTTCTTT. Translated: CSASQAGTGSAWTEAFF.

The chain employs TRBV19 and TRBJ2-5, with TRBD1 identical over 9 bases. CDR1 LNHDA and CDR2 SQIVND come from the germline V gene (reference sequence). This CDR3 has 15 amino acids. V shed 4 bases, J shed 2 bases, and the junction held 5 bases outside the gene matches. The CDR3 spells CASSTGTGLQETQYF. CDR3 sequence (DNA): TGTGCCAGTAGTACGGGGACAGGGCTACAAGAGACCCAGTACTTC.

The DNA of the CDR3 is TGTGCCAGTAGTATAGGACCGCTGAACCAGGGGAAACTGTTTTTT. Protein product: CASSIGPLNQGKLFF. J is TRBJ1-4 and V is TRBV19, with a weak D call TRBD1 (6 bases). In germline, CDR1 is LNHDA, CDR2 SQIVND (reference sequence). This CDR3 has 15 amino acids. Trimming removed 1 base from V and 11 bases from J, with 17 bases in between.

As concerns this clone: Other DNA variants within this sample encode the same CDR3. This chain joins TRBV5-6 and TRBJ2-7; 7 bases line up with TRBD1. The length of the CDR3 is 14 residues. The germline CDR1 and CDR2 sequences are SGHDT and YYEEEE. Trimming at V came to 0 bases and at J to 2 bases, leaving 2 bases not matched to a gene. This chain's CDR3 is CASSLGQGAYEQYF. In nucleotides, the CDR3 is TGTGCCAGCAGCTTGGGTCAGGGGGCCTACGAGCAGTACTTC.

The genes are TRBV9 and TRBJ1-2; D unclear. Per germline, CDR1 SGDLS and CDR2 YYNGEE. The CDR3 is made up of 15 amino acids. V shed 3 bases and J shed 4 bases, with 16 bases lying between them. CDR3 region: CASSAVGGRGYGYTF. The CDR3 bases are TGTGCCAGCAGCGCTGTCGGCGGGCGCGGCTATGGCTACACCTTC.

The V and J genes are TRBV19 and TRBJ2-3; D gene unclear. CDR3 length: 12 residues. CDR1 is LNHDA and CDR2 is SQIVND in the germline V gene (reference sequence). Trimming removed 10 bases at V and 3 bases at J, with 11 bases between. The CDR3 DNA follows: TGTGCCACCGGGTTCGGTACAGATACGCAGTATTTT. It translates to CATGFGTDTQYF.

V gene TRBV5-1 combines with J gene TRBJ1-1; possibly TRBD1 for D (6 bases). CDR3 size: 14 residues. V lost 0 bases, J lost 5 bases, and 11 bases lay in between. Germline CDR1 is SGHRS and CDR2 is YFSETQ. The CDR3 sequence: CASSLEGGRTEAFF. The CDR3 region has the DNA TGCGCCAGCAGCTTGGAAGGGGGAAGGACTGAAGCTTTCTTT.

This chain links TRBV2 with TRBJ1-3; tentatively, D is TRBD1 (6 bases). Trimming removed 7 bases at V and 4 bases at J, with 11 bases between. CDR1 is SNHLY and CDR2 is FYNNEI in the germline V gene. The CDR3 has 13 amino acids. The CDR3 coding sequence is TGTGCCAGCATATTGACAGGAGGAAACACCATATATTTT. Translating gives CASILTGGNTIYF. Drawing the rest from reference TRBV2 and TRBJ1-3, the complete variable domain is EPEVTQTPSHQVTQMGQEVILRCVPISNHLYFYWYRQILGQKVEFLVSFYNNEISEKSEIFDDQFSVERPDGSNFTLKIRSTKLEDSAMYFCASILTGGNTIYFGEGSWLTVV.

CDR3 protein: CASSGATGRSAGNTIYF. The DNA for the CDR3 is TGTGCCAGCAGTGGAGCAACAGGAAGAAGCGCTGGAAACACCATATATTTT. The chain carries TRBV25-1 and TRBJ1-3; TRBD1 might be the D (5 bases). V was trimmed by 4 bases and J by 2 bases, leaving 18 bases between them. Looked up from germline, CDR1 is MGHDK and CDR2 is SYGVNS. The CDR3 extends over 17 amino acids.

Here the CDR3 DNA reads TGTGCCAGCAGTTTACCAGGGGGAGTCAAAAACATTCAGTACTTC. As protein: CASSLPGGVKNIQYF. The rearrangement joins TRBV28 to TRBJ2-4; 7 nucleotides align to TRBD1. CDR1 and CDR2 (germline): MDHEN, SYDVKM. J was trimmed by 3 bases and V by 2 bases; bases with no gene match: 4. The CDR3 covers 15 residues.